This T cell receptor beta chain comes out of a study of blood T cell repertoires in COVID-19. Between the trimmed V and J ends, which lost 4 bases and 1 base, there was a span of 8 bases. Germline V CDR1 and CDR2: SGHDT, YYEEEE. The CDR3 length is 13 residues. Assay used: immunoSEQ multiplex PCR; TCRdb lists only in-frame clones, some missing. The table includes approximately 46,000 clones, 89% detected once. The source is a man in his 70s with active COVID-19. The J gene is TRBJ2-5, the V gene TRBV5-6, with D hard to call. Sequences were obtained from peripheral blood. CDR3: CASSESPQETQYF. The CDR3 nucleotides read TGTGCCAGCAGCGAGAGTCCCCAAGAGACCCAGTACTTC.